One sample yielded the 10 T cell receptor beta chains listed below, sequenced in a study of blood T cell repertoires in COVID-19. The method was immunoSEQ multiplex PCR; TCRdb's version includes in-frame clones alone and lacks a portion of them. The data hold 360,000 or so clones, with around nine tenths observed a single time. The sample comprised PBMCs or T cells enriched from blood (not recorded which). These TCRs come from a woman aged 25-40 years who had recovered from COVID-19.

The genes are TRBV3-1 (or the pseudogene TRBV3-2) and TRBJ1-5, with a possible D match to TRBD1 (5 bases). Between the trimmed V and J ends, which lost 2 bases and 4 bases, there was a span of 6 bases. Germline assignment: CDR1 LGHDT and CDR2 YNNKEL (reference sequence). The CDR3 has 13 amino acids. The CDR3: CASSQRQNQPQHF. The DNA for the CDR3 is TGTGCCAGCAGCCAAAGACAGAATCAGCCCCAGCATTTT.

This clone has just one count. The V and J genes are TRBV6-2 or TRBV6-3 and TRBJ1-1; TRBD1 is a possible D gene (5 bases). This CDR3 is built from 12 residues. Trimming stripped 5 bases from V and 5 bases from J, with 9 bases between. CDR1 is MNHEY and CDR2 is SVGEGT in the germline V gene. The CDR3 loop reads CASSQGGTEAFF. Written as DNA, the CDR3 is TGTGCCAGCAGTCAGGGTGGAACTGAAGCTTTCTTT.

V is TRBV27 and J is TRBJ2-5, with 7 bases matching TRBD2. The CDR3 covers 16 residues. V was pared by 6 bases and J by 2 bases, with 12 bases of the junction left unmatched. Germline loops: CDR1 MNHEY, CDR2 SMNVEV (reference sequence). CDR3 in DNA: TGTGCCAGCAGCCCGACCCCCGGGGGGTGGCAAGAGACCCAGTACTTC. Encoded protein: CASSPTPGGWQETQYF.

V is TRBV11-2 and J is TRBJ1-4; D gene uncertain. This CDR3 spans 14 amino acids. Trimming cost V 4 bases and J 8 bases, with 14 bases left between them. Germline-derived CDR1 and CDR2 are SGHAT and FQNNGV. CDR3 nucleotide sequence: TGTGCCAGCAGCTCCCCCCTCGGGGTAGAAAAACTGTTTTTT. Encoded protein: CASSSPLGVEKLFF.

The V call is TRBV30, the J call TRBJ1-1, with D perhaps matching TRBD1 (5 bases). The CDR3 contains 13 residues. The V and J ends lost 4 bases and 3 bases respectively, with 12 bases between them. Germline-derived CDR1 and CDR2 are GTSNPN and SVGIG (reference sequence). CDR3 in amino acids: CAWNVRVDTEAFF. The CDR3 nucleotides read TGTGCCTGGAACGTCAGGGTGGACACTGAAGCTTTCTTT. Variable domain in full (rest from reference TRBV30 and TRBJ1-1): SQTIHQWPATLVQPVGSPLSLECTVEGTSNPNLYWYRQAAGRGLQLLFYSVGIGQISSEVPQNLSASRPQDRQFILSSKKLLLSDSGFYLCAWNVRVDTEAFFGQGTRLTVV.

CDR3 DNA: TGTGCCAGCAGCGGAAGCGCGGAGACCCAGTACTTC. Translated: CASSGSAETQYF. The genes are TRBV12-3 or TRBV12-4 and TRBJ2-5; D gene uncertain. This CDR3 is 12 amino acids long. V gave up 6 bases and J gave up 5 bases, with 10 bases separating them.

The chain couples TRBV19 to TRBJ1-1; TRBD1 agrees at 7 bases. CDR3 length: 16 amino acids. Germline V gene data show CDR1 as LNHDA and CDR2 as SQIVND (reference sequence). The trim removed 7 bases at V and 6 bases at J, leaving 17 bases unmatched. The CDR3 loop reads CASTPRDSSPGAEAFF. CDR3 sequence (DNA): TGTGCCAGTACACCCCGGGACAGCTCGCCCGGGGCTGAAGCTTTCTTT.

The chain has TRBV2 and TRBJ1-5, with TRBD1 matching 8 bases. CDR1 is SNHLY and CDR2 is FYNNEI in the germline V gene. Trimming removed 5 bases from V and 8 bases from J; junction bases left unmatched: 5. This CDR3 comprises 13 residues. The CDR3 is CASSPQGAEPQHF. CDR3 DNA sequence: TGTGCCAGCAGTCCTCAGGGGGCTGAGCCCCAGCATTTT.

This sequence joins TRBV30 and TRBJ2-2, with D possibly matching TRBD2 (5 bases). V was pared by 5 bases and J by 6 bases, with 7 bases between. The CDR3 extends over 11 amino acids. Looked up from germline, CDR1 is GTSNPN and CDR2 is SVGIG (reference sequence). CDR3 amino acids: CAWGRAGELFF. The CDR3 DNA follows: TGTGCCTGGGGGCGGGCCGGGGAGCTGTTTTTT. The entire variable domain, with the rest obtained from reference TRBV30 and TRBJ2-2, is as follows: SQTIHQWPATLVQPVGSPLSLECTVEGTSNPNLYWYRQAAGRGLQLLFYSVGIGQISSEVPQNLSASRPQDRQFILSSKKLLLSDSGFYLCAWGRAGELFFGEGSRLTVL.

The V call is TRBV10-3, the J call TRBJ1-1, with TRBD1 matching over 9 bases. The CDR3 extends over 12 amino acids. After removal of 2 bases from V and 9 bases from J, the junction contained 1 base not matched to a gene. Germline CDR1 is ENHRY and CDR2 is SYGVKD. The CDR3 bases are TGTGCCATCAGTGAGACAGGGGGCCAAGCTTTCTTT. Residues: CAISETGGQAFF.